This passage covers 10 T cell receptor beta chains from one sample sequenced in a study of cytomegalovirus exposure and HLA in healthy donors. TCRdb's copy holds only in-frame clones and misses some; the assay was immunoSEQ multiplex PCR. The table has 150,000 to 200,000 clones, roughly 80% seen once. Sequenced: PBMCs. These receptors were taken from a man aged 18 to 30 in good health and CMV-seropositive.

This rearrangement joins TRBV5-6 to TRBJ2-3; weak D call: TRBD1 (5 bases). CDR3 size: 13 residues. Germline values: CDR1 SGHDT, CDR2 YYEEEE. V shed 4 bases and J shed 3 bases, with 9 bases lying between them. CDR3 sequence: CASSPDRTDTQYF. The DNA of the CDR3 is TGTGCCAGCAGCCCAGACAGAACAGATACGCAGTATTTT. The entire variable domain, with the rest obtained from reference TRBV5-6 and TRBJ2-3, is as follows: DAGVTQSPTHLIKTRGQQVTLRCSPKSGHDTVSWYQQALGQGPQFIFQYYEEEERQRGNFPDRFSGHQFPNYSSELNVNALLLGDSALYLCASSPDRTDTQYFGPGTRLTVL.

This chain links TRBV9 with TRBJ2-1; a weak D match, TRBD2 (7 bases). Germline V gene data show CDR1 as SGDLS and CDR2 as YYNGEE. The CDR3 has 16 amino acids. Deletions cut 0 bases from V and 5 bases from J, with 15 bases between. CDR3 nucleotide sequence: TGTGCCAGCAGCGTAGAAGGGGGGGCGGTGGACAATGAGCAGTTCTTC. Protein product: CASSVEGGAVDNEQFF.

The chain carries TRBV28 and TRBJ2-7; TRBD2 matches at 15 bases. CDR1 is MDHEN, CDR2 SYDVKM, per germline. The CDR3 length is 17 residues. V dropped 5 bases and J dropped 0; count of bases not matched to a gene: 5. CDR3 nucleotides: TGTGCCAGCAGTCCAGGACTAGCGGGAGGGGTCTCCTACGAGCAGTACTTC. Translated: CASSPGLAGGVSYEQYF.

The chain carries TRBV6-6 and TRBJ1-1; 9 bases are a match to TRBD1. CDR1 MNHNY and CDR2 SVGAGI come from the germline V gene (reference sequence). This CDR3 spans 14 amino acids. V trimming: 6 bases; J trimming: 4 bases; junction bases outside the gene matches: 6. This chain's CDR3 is CASREGQGSTEAFF. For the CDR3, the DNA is TGTGCCAGCAGGGAAGGACAGGGGAGCACTGAAGCTTTCTTT.

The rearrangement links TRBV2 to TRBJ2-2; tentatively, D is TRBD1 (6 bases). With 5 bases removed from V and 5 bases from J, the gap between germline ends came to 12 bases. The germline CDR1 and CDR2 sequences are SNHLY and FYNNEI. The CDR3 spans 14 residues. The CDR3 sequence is CASSPRDRTGELFF. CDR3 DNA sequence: TGTGCCAGCAGTCCCCGTGACAGGACCGGGGAGCTGTTTTTT.

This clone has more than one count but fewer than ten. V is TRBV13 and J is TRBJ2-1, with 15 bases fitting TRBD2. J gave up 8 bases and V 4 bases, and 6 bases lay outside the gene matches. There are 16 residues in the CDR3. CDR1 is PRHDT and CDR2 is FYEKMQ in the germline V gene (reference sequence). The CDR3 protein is CASSSGLAGGNYEQFF. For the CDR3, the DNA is TGTGCCAGCAGCTCGGGACTAGCGGGAGGAAATTATGAGCAGTTCTTC.

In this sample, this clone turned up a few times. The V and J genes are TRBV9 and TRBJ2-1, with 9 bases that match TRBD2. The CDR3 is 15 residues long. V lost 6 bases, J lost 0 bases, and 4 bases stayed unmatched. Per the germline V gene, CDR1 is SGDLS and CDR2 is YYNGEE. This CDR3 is CASTSSGASYNEQFF. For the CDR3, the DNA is TGTGCCAGCACCTCTAGCGGGGCCTCCTACAATGAGCAGTTCTTC.

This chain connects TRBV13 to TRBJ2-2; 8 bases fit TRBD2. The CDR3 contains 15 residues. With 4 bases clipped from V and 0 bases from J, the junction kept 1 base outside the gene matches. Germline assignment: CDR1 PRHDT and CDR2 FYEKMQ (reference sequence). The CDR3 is CASSSSGPNTGELFF. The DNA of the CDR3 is TGTGCCAGCAGCTCTAGCGGGCCGAACACCGGGGAGCTGTTTTTT.

The CDR3 DNA follows: TGTGCCAGCAGCCCCTTCCGCGGGAGCTCCTACAATGAGCAGTTCTTC. Translating it yields CASSPFRGSSYNEQFF. The chain couples TRBV4-2 to TRBJ2-1; 7 bases agree with TRBD2. The CDR3 consists of 16 residues. Germline CDR1 is LGHNA and CDR2 is YNFKEQ. The trim removed 4 bases at V and 0 bases at J, leaving 6 bases unmatched.

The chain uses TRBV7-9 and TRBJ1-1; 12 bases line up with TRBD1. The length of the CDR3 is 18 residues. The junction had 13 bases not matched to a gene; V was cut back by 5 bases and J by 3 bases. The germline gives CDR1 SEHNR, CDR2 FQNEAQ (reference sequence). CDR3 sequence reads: CASSQPPGQGASDTEAFF. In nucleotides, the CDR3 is TGTGCCAGCAGCCAACCCCCGGGACAGGGGGCGTCGGACACTGAAGCTTTCTTT.